This T cell receptor beta chain was recorded in a study of response to subunit inactivated influenza vaccine. Study conclusions and caveats: Few new T cells, the authors suggested, are recruited by each seasonal influenza vaccination.

A word on this clonotype: The target antigen is unknown.

TCRdb passed the RT-PCR reads through MiXCR, listing each CDR3 protein once. This table has 650,000 to 850,000 distinct CDR3 sequences, 14% appearing once. This CDR3 has 15 residues. Trimming removed 5 bases from V and 6 bases from J; junction bases left unmatched: 3. The specimen was PBMCs from blood, collected approximately 15 days before vaccination. The rearrangement uses TRBV12-3 or TRBV12-4 and TRBJ1-6, with 11 bases identical to TRBD1. This sequence was found in a man aged 45 to 65 who received an inactivated influenza vaccine. The CDR3 sequence: CASSGTGGVNSPLHF. The CDR3 bases are TGTGCCAGCAGTGGGACAGGGGGAGTTAATTCACCCCTCCACTTT.